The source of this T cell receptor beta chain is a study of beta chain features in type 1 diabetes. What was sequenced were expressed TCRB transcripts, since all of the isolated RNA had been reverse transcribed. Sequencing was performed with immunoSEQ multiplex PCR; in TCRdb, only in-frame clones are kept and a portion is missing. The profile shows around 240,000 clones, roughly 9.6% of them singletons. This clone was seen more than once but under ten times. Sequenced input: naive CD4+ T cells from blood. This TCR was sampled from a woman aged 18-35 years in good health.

CDR3: CASSLSQLAGGYNEQFF. Written as DNA, the CDR3 is TGCGCCAGCAGCTTATCCCAACTAGCGGGAGGCTACAATGAGCAGTTCTTC. This sequence joins TRBV5-1 and TRBJ2-1; 12 nucleotides align to TRBD2. The germline V gene has CDR1 SGHRS and CDR2 YFSETQ. Trimming took 2 bases from V and 3 from J; bases not matched to a gene: 6. The CDR3 extends over 17 amino acids.